This T cell receptor (beta chain) came from a study of prognosis after radiotherapy for stage I lung cancer. As for the study in general: Considered medically inoperable were all of the patients with non-small cell lung cancer.

This clonotype came up many times. TCR beta CDR3 was amplified from genomic DNA by two-round multiplex PCR. Primers (each specific to one TRBV or TRBJ gene) were used in first-round PCR. Each CDR3 protein gets one entry after TCRdb re-called the multiplex PCR reads with MiXCR. The sample lists roughly 25,000 distinct CDR3 sequences, 40% to 55% occurring once. The V gene's germline CDR1 is SGHTS and CDR2 YDEGEE. The CDR3 extends over 15 amino acids. J was trimmed by 6 bases and V by 4 bases; bases with no gene match: 9. The sequences come from PBMCs, collected before or after stereotactic body radiation therapy (not recorded which). V and J are TRBV5-8 and TRBJ2-2, with 7 bases fitting TRBD2. The receptor was isolated from a donor aged 50 or older with non-small cell lung cancer. The chain's CDR3 is CASSPWGGLAGELFF. CDR3 coding DNA: TGTGCCAGCAGCCCATGGGGAGGGCTCGCCGGGGAGCTGTTTTTT.